The table lists the clone carrying this T cell receptor beta chain with many counts. Its antigen is unknown. This record belongs to a study of metastatic and nonmetastatic thyroid tumors. Patients underwent thyroid surgery, and none had received any treatment before it. The germline gives CDR1 SQVTM, CDR2 ANQGSEA. Trimming cost V 6 bases and J 0 bases, with 8 bases left between them. The CDR3 contains 12 residues. Broader study findings: As reported, TCR beta diversity in blood and tumor was significantly higher in malignant thyroid tumors than in benign nodules.

TCRdb re-clonotyped the PCR reads through MiXCR. The sample lists 33,000 or so clones; 7.4% were seen once. The chain is built from TRBV29-1 and TRBJ1-1; D is undetermined. This TCR derives from a female donor with papillary thyroid cancer or a benign thyroid nodule (not recorded which). Some clones in this sample may be carry-over from other donors' samples. The specimen was blood. The CDR3 here is CSVMDLNTEAFF. The CDR3 coding sequence is TGCAGCGTAATGGACCTGAACACTGAAGCTTTCTTT. Drawing the rest from reference TRBV29-1 and TRBJ1-1, the complete variable domain is SAVISQKPSRDICQRGTSLTIQCQVDSQVTMMFWYRQQPGQSLTLIATANQGSEATYESGFVIDKFPISRPNLTFSTLTVSNMSPEDSSIYLCSVMDLNTEAFFGQGTRLTVV.